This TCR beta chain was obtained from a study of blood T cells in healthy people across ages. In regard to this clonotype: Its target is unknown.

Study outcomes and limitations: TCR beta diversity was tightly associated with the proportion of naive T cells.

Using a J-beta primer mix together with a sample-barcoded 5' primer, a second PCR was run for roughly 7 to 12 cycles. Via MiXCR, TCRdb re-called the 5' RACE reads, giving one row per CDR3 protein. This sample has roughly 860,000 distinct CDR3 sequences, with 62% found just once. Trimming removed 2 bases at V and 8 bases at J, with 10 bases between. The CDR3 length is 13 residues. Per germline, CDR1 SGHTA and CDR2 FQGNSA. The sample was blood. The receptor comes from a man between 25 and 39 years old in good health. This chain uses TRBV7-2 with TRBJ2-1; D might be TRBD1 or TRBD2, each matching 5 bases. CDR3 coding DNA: TGTGCCAGCAGCTTACGCCGGGGCGATGAGCAGTTCTTC. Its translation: CASSLRRGDEQFF.